This record concerns one TCR beta chain sequence. The sample comes from a study of blood T cell repertoires in COVID-19. Study details: Samples came from the United States, Italy and Spain, spanning acute and convalescent COVID-19. T cells, B-cell-depleted T cells, or PBMCs supplied cDNA or gDNA.

It was during active infection that Seattle patients were enrolled and then longitudinally followed. The V end lost 4 bases, the J end lost 0 bases, and 12 bases lay between the germline ends. CDR3 length: 15 amino acids. Germline values: CDR1 SGHRS, CDR2 YFSETQ. Clones were read by immunoSEQ multiplex PCR, and TCRdb kept only the in-frame ones, dropping some. Altogether about 320,000 clones are present, roughly 89% being singletons, with the ten largest covering 11%. The sequenced sample consisted of peripheral blood. The chain carries TRBV5-1 and TRBJ2-3; a weak D match, TRBD1 (5 bases). This TCR came from a woman in her 30s with COVID-19, enrolled during active disease. The CDR3 is CASSPLGRSTDTQYF. DNA of the CDR3: TGCGCCAGCAGCCCGCTGGGGCGTAGCACAGATACGCAGTATTTT.